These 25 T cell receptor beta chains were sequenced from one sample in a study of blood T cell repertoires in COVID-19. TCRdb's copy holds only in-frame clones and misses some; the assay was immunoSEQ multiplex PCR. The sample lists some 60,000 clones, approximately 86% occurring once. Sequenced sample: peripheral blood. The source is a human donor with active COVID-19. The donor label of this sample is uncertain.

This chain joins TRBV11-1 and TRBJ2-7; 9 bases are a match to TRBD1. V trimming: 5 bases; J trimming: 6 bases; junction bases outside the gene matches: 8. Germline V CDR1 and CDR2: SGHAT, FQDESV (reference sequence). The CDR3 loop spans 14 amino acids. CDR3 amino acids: CASSPGTGRFEQYF. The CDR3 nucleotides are TGTGCCAGCAGCCCCGGGACAGGGAGGTTCGAGCAGTACTTC.

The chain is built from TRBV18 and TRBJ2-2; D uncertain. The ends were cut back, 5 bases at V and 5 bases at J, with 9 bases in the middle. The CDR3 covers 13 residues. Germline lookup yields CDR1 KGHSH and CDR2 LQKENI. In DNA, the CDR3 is TGTGCCAGCTCAACAGATAGGACCGGGGAGCTGTTTTTT. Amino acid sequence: CASSTDRTGELFF.

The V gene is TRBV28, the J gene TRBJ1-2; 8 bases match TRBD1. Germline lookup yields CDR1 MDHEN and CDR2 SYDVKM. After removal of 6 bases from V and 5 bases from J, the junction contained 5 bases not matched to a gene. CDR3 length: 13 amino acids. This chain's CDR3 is CASRPRTGYGYTF. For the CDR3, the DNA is TGTGCCAGCAGACCCCGGACAGGGTATGGCTACACCTTC.

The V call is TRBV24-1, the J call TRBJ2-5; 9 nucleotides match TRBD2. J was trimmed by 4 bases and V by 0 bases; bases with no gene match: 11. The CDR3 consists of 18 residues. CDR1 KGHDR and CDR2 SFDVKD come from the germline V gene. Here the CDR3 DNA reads TGTGCCACCAGTGATTTGATCCCTAGCGGGGTTCCGGGAGAGACCCAGTACTTC. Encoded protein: CATSDLIPSGVPGETQYF.

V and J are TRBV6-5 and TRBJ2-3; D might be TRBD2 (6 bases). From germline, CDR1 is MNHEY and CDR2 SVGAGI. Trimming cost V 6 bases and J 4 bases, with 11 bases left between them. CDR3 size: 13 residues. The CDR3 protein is CASRTPGADTQYF. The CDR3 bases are TGTGCCAGCAGGACCCCGGGGGCAGATACGCAGTATTTT.

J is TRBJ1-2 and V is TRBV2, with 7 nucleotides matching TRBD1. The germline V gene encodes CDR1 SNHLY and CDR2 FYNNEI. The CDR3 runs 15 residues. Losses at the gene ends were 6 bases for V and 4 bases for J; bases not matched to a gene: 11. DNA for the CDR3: TGTGCCAGCAGCCGCAGAGGACAGGCCCTCTATGGCTACACCTTC. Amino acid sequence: CASSRRGQALYGYTF.

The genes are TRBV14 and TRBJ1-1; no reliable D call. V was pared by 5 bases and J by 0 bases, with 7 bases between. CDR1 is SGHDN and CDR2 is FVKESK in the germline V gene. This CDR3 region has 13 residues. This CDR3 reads CASSLHVNTEAFF. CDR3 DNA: TGTGCCAGCAGCTTACACGTGAACACTGAAGCTTTCTTT.

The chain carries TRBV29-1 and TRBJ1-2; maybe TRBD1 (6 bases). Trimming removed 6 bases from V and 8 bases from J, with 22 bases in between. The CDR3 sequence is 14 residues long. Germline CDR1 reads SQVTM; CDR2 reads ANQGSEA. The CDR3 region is CSVRTPGAGWGYTF. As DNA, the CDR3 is TGCAGCGTCCGTACACCAGGGGCGGGTTGGGGCTACACCTTC.

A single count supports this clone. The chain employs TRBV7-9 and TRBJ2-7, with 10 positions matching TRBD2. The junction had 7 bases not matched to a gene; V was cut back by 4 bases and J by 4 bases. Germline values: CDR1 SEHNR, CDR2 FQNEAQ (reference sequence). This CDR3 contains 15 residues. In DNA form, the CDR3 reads TGTGCCAGCAGCTCAACTAGCGGGATAAGGTACGAGCAGTACTTC. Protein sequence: CASSSTSGIRYEQYF.

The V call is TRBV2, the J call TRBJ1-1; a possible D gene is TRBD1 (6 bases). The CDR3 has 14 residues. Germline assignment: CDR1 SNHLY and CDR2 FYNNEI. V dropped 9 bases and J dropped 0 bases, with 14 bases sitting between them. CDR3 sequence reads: CARREGHLNTEAFF. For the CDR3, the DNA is TGTGCCAGGAGGGAGGGACACCTGAACACTGAAGCTTTCTTT.

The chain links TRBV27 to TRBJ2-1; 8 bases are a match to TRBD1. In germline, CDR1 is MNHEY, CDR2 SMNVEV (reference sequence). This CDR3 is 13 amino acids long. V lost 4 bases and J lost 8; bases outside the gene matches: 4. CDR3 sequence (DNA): TGTGCCAGCAGTTCACTACAGGGGGATGAGCAGTTCTTC. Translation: CASSSLQGDEQFF.

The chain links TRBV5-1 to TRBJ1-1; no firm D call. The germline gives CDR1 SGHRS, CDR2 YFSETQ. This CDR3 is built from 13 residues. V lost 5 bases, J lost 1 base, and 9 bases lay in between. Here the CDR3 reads CASREDGNTEAFF. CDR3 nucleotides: TGCGCCAGCAGGGAGGACGGGAACACTGAAGCTTTCTTT.

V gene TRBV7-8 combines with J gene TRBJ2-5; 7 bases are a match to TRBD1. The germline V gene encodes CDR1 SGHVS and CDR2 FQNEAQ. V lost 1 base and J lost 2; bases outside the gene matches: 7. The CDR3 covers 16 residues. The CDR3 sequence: CASSLGRTGGQETQYF. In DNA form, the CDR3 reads TGTGCCAGCAGCTTAGGTCGGACAGGCGGGCAAGAGACCCAGTACTTC.

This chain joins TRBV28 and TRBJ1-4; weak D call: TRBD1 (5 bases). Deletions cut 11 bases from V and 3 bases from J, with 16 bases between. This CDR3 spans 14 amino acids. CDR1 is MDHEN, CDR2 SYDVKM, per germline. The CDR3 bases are TGTGCCGTATCCAAGACAGCCTCTAATGAAAAACTGTTTTTT. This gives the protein CAVSKTASNEKLFF.

The CDR3 bases are TGTGCCAGCAGCCGAGGAGACCCGGGGACCTACGAGCAGTACTTC. Protein product: CASSRGDPGTYEQYF. V usage is TRBV7-3 and J usage is TRBJ2-7, with D possibly TRBD2 on 5 matching bases. Germline CDR1 and CDR2: SGHTA and FQGTGA. The CDR3 loop spans 15 amino acids. V was trimmed by 5 bases and J by 2 bases, leaving 16 bases between them.

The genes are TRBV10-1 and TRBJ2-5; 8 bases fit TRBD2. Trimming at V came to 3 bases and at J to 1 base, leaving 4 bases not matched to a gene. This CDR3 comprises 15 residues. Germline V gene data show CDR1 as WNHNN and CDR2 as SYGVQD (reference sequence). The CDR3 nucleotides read TGCGCCAGCAGTGATCAGCGGGGGACCCAAGAGACCCAGTACTTC. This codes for CASSDQRGTQETQYF.

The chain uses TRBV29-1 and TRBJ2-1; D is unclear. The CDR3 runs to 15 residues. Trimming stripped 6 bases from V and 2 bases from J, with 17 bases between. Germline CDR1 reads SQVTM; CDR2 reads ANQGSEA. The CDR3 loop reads CSVPLEIGTYNEQFF. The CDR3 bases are TGCAGCGTGCCCCTAGAGATTGGCACCTACAATGAGCAGTTCTTC.

This chain's CDR3 is CASTPPAGWVRRNEQFF. In DNA, the CDR3 is TGTGCCAGCACCCCTCCGGCGGGCTGGGTCCGGCGGAATGAGCAGTTCTTC. The chain joins TRBV11-2 to TRBJ2-1; a weak D match, TRBD2 (5 bases). The germline V and J ends were trimmed by 7 bases and 7 bases, with 26 bases remaining between them. Germline V gene lookup returns CDR1 SGHAT and CDR2 FQNNGV. CDR3 size: 17 residues.

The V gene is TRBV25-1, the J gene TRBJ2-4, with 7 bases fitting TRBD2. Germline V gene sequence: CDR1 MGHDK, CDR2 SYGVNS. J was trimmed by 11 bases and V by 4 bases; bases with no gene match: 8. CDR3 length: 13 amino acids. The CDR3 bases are TGTGCCAGCAGTGCATCCTGGGGAGGGGTTCAGTACTTC. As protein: CASSASWGGVQYF. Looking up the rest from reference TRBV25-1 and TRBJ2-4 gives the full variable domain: EADIYQTPRYLVIGTGKKITLECSQTMGHDKMYWYQQDPGMELHLIHYSYGVNSTEKGDLSSESTVSRIRTEHFPLTLESARPSHTSQYLCASSASWGGVQYFGAGTRLSVL.

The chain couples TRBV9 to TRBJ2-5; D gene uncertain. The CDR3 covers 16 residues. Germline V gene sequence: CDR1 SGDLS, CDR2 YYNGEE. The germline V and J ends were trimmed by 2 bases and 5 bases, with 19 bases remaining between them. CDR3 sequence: CASSVGPASSWETQYF. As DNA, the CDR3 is TGTGCCAGCAGCGTGGGCCCAGCCTCTTCGTGGGAGACCCAGTACTTC.

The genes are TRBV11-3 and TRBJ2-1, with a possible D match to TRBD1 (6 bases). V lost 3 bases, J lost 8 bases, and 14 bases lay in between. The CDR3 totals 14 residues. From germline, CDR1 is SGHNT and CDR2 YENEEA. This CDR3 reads CASSFGQLADEQFF. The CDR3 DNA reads TGTGCCAGCAGCTTCGGACAGTTGGCCGATGAGCAGTTCTTC.

CDR3 amino acids: CASSQTGAGNTIYF. The CDR3 DNA reads as TGTGCCAGCAGCCAGACAGGGGCTGGAAACACCATATATTTT. The chain has TRBV3-1 (or the pseudogene TRBV3-2) and TRBJ1-3; 8 positions match TRBD1. Germline V gives CDR1 LGHDT, CDR2 YNNKEL (reference sequence). Trimming cost V 3 bases and J 2 bases; bases outside gene matches: 0. CDR3 length equals 14 residues.

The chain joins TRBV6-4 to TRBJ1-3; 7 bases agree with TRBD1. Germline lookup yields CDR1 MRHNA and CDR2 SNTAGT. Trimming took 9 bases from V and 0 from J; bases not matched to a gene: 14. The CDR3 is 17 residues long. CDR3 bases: TGTGCCAGAACCGGGACAGTACTTGACTACTCTGGAAACACCATATATTTT. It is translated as CARTGTVLDYSGNTIYF.

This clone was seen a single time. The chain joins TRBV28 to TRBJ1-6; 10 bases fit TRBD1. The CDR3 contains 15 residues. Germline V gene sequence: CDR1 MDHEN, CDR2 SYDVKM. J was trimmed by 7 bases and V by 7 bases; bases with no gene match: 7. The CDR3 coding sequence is TGTGCCAGCAAACCAGGGGACAGGGGAAATTCACCCCTCCACTTT. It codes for CASKPGDRGNSPLHF.

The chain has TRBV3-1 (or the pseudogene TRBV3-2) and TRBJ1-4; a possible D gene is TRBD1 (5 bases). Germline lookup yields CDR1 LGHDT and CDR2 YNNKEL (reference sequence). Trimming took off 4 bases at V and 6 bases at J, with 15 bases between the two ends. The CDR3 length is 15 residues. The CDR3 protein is CASSLKGNQDEKLFF. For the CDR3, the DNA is TGTGCCAGCAGCCTTAAGGGGAACCAGGATGAAAAACTGTTTTTT.